Shown below are 10 T cell receptor beta chains from a single sample sequenced in a study of cytomegalovirus exposure and HLA in healthy donors. PCR employed 60 Vbeta and 13 Jbeta primers. Assay used: immunoSEQ multiplex PCR; TCRdb lists only in-frame clones, some missing. The sample carries some 86,000 clones, 67% recorded once. The sample was PBMCs. These receptors were taken from a man younger than 45 in good health and CMV-seronegative.

Worth noting for this clone: At one end the junction does not follow the germline gene, possibly because of a read error. This rearrangement joins TRBV5-4 to TRBJ2-5; 10 nucleotides agree with TRBD1. This CDR3 comprises 16 residues. CDR1 is SGHNT, CDR2 YYREEE, per germline (reference sequence). CDR3 protein: CARSFDRGRISETQYF. CDR3 DNA: TGTGCCCGCAGCTTTGACAGGGGGCGGATTTCAGAGACCCAGTACTTC.

V usage is TRBV9 and J usage is TRBJ2-3; 7 nucleotides align to TRBD1. Trimming removed 4 bases from V and 0 bases from J; junction bases left unmatched: 8. The CDR3 loop spans 16 amino acids. The V gene's germline CDR1 is SGDLS and CDR2 YYNGEE. CDR3 sequence reads: CASSPLGQESTDTQYF. The DNA of the CDR3 is TGTGCCAGCAGCCCGCTTGGACAGGAGAGCACAGATACGCAGTATTTT.

This clone was counted between two and nine times. This chain connects TRBV12-5 to TRBJ1-1; D unclear. Germline V gene sequence: CDR1 LGHNT, CDR2 FRNRAP. This CDR3 is 12 amino acids long. Trimming cost V 2 bases and J 4 bases, with 5 bases left between them. CDR3 region: CASGLSGTEAFF. The CDR3 DNA is TGTGCTAGTGGTTTGTCCGGCACTGAAGCTTTCTTT. Variable domain in full (rest from reference TRBV12-5 and TRBJ1-1): DARVTQTPRHKVTEMGQEVTMRCQPILGHNTVFWYRQTMMQGLELLAYFRNRAPLDDSGMPKDRFSAEMPDATLATLKIQPSEPRDSAVYFCASGLSGTEAFFGQGTRLTVV.

This clone was observed a handful of times. The gene calls are TRBV6-1 and TRBJ1-5; D unclear. V lost 2 bases, J lost 0 bases, and 8 bases lay in between. CDR3 length: 15 amino acids. From germline, CDR1 is MNHNS and CDR2 SASEGT. CDR3 nucleotide sequence: TGTGCCAGCAGTGAACAACCCTATAGCAATCAGCCCCAGCATTTT. It encodes CASSEQPYSNQPQHF.

The chain is built from TRBV7-2 and TRBJ1-1; D gene uncertain. This CDR3 has 15 amino acids. CDR1 is SGHTA and CDR2 is FQGNSA in the germline V gene. The V end was cut by 1 base, the J end by 3 bases, with 12 bases between. As DNA, the CDR3 is TGTGCCAGCAGCTTAGTCCGCAGGTGGGACACTGAAGCTTTCTTT. It translates to CASSLVRRWDTEAFF.

In this sample, this clone turned up once. This CDR3 is also generated by other DNA sequences in the sample. The chain joins TRBV10-2 to TRBJ2-7; 10 positions match TRBD2. The CDR3 loop spans 16 amino acids. In germline, CDR1 is WSHSY, CDR2 SAAADI. J was trimmed by 5 bases and V by 3 bases; bases with no gene match: 10. The CDR3 here is CASSDLAGGYGDEQYF. The CDR3, as DNA: TGCGCCAGCAGTGACTTAGCGGGGGGATACGGAGACGAGCAGTACTTC.

This chain uses TRBV19 with TRBJ1-5; D is unresolved. The CDR3 contains 17 residues. The germline V gene encodes CDR1 LNHDA and CDR2 SQIVND (reference sequence). V was pared by 5 bases and J by 5 bases, with 22 bases between. The CDR3 bases are TGTGCCAGTAGTCCCGCCTGGGGTCTGACTATCTATCAGCCCCAGCATTTT. Amino acids: CASSPAWGLTIYQPQHF.

The gene calls are TRBV6-5 and TRBJ1-5, with D uncertain. V shed 6 bases and J shed 4 bases, with 16 bases lying between them. The length of the CDR3 is 15 residues. CDR1 and CDR2 (germline): MNHEY, SVGAGI. CDR3 DNA sequence: TGTGCCAGCAGCGGTATTCGGGCGGGGAATCAGCCCCAGCATTTT. Amino acid sequence: CASSGIRAGNQPQHF.

V usage is TRBV11-2 and J usage is TRBJ2-7; 13 bases match TRBD2. V shed 5 bases and J 6 bases; nucleotides not matched to a gene: 7. Germline V gene data show CDR1 as SGHAT and CDR2 as FQNNGV. The CDR3 has 15 amino acids. CDR3 sequence: CASSTLAGGRGEQYF. CDR3 nucleotides: TGTGCCAGCAGCACACTAGCGGGAGGGCGCGGCGAGCAGTACTTC.

The V and J genes are TRBV6-5 and TRBJ2-2, with 9 bases fitting TRBD1. V lost 7 bases and J lost 7; bases outside the gene matches: 10. CDR1 and CDR2 (germline): MNHEY, SVGAGI. The CDR3 covers 15 residues. CDR3 sequence: CASTSKQGAVGELFF. DNA for the CDR3: TGTGCCAGCACCTCAAAACAGGGGGCGGTCGGGGAGCTGTTTTTT.